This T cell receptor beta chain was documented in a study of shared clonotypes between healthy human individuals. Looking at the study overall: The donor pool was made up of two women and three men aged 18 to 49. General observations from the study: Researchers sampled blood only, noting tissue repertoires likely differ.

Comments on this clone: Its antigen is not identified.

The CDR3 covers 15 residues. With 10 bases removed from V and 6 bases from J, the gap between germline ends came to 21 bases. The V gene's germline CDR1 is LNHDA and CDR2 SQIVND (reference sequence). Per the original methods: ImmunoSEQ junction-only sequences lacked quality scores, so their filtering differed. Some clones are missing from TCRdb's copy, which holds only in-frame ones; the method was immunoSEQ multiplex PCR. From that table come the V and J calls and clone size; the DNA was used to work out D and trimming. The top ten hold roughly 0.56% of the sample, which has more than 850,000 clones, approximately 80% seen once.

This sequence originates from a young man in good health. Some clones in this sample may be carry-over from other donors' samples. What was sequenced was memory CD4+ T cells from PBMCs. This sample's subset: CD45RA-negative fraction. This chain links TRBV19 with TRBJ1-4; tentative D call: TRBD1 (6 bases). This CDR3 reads CATKTGTLTHEKLFF. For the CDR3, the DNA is TGTGCCACAAAAACCGGGACACTTACCCATGAAAAACTGTTTTTT.